The rows below give T cell receptor beta chains drawn from one sample of a study of neurological immune-mediated disorders. TCRdb fed the 5' RACE reads into MiXCR, producing one record per CDR3 protein. Counted here are approximately 38,000 distinct CDR3 sequences, approximately 7% occurring once; the ten biggest clones make up 5.5% to 6.5%. The source material was CD4+ T cells from blood. These receptors were collected from a man over 45 in good health. Both conserved end residues are part of each CDR3.

length,V,CDR3
16,TRBV6-6,CASSPLLSSGANVLTF
15,TRBV5-1,CASSSARGHTGELFF
16,TRBV10-3,CAISESWTGFSNEQFF
16,TRBV10-3,CAISGGTGAAKNIQYF
14,TRBV6-5,CASKRGVGTDTQYF
16,TRBV28,CASSWAWGGTQETQYF
11,TRBV6-5,CATRARYEQYF
13,TRBV20-1,CSASKEHNSPLHF
13,TRBV28,CATQLGIRNEQFF
15,TRBV5-4,CASSLESRLQETQYF
13,TRBV29-1,CSVDWTTQETQYF
16,TRBV20-1,CSARVPSGMKRETQYF
16,TRBV5-1,CASSLPGLAGGDEQFF
16,TRBV5-1,CASSLAPGTDTGELFF
14,TRBV7-6,CASSLAGLPEKQYF
10,TRBV20-1,CSAYQETQYF
17,TRBV7-8,CASSLRPRVGVTDTQYF
15,TRBV4-2,CASSQEFLSARIQYF
14,TRBV12-3/TRBV12-4,CASSKTGIYNEQFF
16,TRBV20-1,CSAIVLGQKFTGELFF
13,TRBV20-1,CSAGDRLTETQYF
15,TRBV7-2,CASARGQGSKNIQYF
14,TRBV19,CASSIEASTDTQYF
13,TRBV6-2/TRBV6-3,CATYSGLDNEQFF
11,TRBV21-1,CDSSKVNPPFF
15,TRBV7-3,CASSPGTSGRETQYF
17,TRBV20-1,CSARASSSQLTYNEQFF
15,TRBV4-1,CASSQTDRENYGYTF
13,TRBV4-3,CASSQVLRYEQYF
15,TRBV5-1,CASSLTGTPDYGYTF
17,TRBV28,CASSPFRDRGIAGELFF
17,TRBV5-1,CASSFSPLAGGYNEQFF
16,TRBV24-1,CATSDLGQGHRGTQYF
13,TRBV20-1,CSARLANQETQYF
17,TRBV28,CASALGGPASSGNTIYF
16,TRBV9,CASSARALNPRGEQYF
16,TRBV9,CASSPDTSGLIDTQYF
16,TRBV7-8,CASSSEGGLHTGELFF
13,TRBV18,CASSPPGTDGYTF
14,TRBV28,CASRNGGSSYEQYF
16,TRBV6-5,CASSYSRDGRTDTQYF
13,TRBV29-1,CSVGDFAWTEQFF
12,TRBV18,CASSPRRDEQFF
14,TRBV5-1,CASNSGRAGETQYF
11,TRBV4-3,CASSKMGTRVF
13,TRBV29-1,CSVEAKRSGPQHF
14,TRBV6-6,CATLRGDSNQPQHF
16,TRBV5-8,CASRSNRDNGAYEQYF
14,TRBV7-3,CASRAGTGTDTQYF
15,TRBV12-2,CASRPPADSTDTQYF
18,TRBV7-8,CASSSGLAARSLRDEQFF
14,TRBV5-1,CASSFRGGPRELFF
15,TRBV20-1,CSARVGTGDNSPLHF